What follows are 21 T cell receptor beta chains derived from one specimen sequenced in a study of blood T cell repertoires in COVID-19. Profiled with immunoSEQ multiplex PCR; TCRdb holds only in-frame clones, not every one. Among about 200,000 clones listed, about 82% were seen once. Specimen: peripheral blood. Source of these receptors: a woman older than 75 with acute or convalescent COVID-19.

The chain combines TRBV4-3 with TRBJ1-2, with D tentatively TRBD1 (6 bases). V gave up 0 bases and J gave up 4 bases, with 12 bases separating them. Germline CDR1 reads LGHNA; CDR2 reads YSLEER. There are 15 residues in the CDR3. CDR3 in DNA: TGCGCCAGCAGCCAAGATTCAGGGGCAGGCTATGGCTACACCTTC. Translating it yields CASSQDSGAGYGYTF.

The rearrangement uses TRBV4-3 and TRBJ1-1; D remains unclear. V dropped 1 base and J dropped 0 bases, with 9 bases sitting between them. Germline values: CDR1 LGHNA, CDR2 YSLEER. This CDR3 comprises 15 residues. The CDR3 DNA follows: TGCGCCAGCAGCCAAGGCAGCGGCATGAACACTGAAGCTTTCTTT. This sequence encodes CASSQGSGMNTEAFF.

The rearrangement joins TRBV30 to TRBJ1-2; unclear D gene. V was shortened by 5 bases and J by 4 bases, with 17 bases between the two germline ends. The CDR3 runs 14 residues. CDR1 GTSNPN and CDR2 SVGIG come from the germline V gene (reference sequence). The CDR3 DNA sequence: TGTGCCTGGCGCCTCCAGTCCCCCCCCTATGGCTACACCTTC. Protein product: CAWRLQSPPYGYTF.

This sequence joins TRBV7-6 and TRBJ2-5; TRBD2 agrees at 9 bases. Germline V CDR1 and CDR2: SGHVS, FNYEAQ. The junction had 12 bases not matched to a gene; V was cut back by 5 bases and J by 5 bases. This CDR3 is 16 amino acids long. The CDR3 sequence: CASSPGLAGGEETQYF. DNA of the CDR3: TGTGCCAGCAGCCCCGGCCTTGCGGGGGGGGAGGAGACCCAGTACTTC.

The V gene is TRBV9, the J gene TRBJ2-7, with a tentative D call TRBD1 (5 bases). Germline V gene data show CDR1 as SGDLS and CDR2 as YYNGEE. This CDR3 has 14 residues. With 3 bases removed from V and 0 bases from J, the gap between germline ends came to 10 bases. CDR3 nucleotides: TGTGCCAGCAGCGGGGGCCTGAGCTCCTACGAGCAGTACTTC. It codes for CASSGGLSSYEQYF.

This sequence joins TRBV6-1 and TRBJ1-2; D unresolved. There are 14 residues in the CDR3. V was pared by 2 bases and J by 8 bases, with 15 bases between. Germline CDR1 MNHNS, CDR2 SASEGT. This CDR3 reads CASSEWQTSRGYTF. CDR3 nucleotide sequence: TGTGCCAGCAGTGAATGGCAGACCTCGAGGGGCTACACCTTC.

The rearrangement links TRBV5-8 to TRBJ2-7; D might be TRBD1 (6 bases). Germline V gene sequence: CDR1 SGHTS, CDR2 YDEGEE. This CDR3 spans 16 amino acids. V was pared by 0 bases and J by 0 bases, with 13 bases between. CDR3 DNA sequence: TGTGCCAGCAGCTTGGGTGGAGACAGGTACTCCTACGAGCAGTACTTC. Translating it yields CASSLGGDRYSYEQYF.

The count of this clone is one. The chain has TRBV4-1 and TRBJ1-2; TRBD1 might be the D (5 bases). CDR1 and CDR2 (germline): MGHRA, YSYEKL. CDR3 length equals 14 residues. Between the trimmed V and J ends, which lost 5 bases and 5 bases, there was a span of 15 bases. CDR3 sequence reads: CASSADTAGYGYTF. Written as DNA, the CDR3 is TGCGCCAGCAGCGCGGACACCGCTGGATATGGCTACACCTTC.

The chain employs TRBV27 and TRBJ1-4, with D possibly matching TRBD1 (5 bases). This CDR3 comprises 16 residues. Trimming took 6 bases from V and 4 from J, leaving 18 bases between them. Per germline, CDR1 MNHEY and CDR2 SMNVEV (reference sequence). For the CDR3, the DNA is TGTGCCAGCAGGACATACGACGGGGGGGATAATGAAAAACTGTTTTTT. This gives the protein CASRTYDGGDNEKLFF.

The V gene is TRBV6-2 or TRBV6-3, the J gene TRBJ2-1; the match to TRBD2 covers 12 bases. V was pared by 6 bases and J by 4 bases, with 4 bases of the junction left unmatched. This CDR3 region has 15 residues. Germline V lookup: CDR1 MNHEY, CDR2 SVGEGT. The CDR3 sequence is CASSLTSGGYNEQFF. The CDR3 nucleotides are TGTGCCAGCAGCCTGACTAGCGGGGGTTACAATGAGCAGTTCTTC.

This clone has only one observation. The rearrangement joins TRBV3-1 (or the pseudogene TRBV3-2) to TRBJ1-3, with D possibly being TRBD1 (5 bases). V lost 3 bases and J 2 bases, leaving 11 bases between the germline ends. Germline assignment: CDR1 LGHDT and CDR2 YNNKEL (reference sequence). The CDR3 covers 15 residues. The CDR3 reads CASSQSTVAGNTIYF. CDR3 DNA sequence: TGTGCCAGCAGCCAGTCGACAGTAGCTGGAAACACCATATATTTT.

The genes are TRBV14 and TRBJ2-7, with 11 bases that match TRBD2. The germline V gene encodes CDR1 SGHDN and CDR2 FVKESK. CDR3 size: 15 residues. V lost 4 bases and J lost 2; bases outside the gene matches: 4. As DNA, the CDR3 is TGTGCCAGCAGCCGGGGGACTAGCGGAACCTACGAGCAGTACTTC. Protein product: CASSRGTSGTYEQYF.

The CDR3 nucleotides are TGCGCCAGCAGCCATGAGTATCGCTCCTACGAGCAGTACTTC. Amino acid sequence: CASSHEYRSYEQYF. This chain joins TRBV4-1 and TRBJ2-7; no firm D call. Looked up from germline, CDR1 is MGHRA and CDR2 is YSYEKL. The CDR3 spans 14 residues. V was trimmed by 3 bases and J by 0 bases, leaving 9 bases between them.

The CDR3 is CASSLRDTTAYEQYF. Here the CDR3 DNA reads TGTGCCAGCAGCCTCAGGGATACCACAGCCTACGAGCAGTACTTC. This chain links TRBV3-1 (or the pseudogene TRBV3-2) with TRBJ2-7; weak D call: TRBD1 (5 bases). V lost 4 bases and J lost 2, with 15 bases in between. CDR1 is LGHDT and CDR2 is YNNKEL in the germline V gene (reference sequence). The CDR3 is 15 amino acids.

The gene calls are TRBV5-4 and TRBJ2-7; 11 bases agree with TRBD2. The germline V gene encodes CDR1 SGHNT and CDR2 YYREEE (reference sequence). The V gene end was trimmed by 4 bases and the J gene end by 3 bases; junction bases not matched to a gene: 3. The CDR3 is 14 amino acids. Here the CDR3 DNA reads TGTGCCAGCAGCCGGGGACTAGCGGACTACGAGCAGTACTTC. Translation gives CASSRGLADYEQYF.

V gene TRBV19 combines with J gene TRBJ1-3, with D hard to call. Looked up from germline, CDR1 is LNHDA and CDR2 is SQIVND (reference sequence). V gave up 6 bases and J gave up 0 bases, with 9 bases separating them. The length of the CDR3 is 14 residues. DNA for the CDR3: TGTGCCAGTAGGGACGGGAGCTCTGGAAACACCATATATTTT. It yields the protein CASRDGSSGNTIYF.

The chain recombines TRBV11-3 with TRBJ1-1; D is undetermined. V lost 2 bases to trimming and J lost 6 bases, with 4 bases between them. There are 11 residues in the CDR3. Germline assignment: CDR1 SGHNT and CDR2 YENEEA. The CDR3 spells CASSLQSEAFF. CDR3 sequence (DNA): TGTGCCAGCAGCTTACAGTCTGAAGCTTTCTTT.

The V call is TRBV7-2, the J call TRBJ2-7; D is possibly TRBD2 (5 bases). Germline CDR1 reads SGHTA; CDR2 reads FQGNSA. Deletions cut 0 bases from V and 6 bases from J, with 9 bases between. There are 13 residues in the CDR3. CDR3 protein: CASSLAGVVEQYF. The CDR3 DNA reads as TGTGCCAGCAGCTTAGCGGGAGTAGTCGAGCAGTACTTC.

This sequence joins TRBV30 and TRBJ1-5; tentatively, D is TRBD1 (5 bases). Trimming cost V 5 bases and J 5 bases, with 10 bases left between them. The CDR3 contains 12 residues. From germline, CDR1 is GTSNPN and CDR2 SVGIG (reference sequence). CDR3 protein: CAWRGGDQPQHF. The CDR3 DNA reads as TGTGCCTGGCGTGGGGGGGATCAGCCCCAGCATTTT.

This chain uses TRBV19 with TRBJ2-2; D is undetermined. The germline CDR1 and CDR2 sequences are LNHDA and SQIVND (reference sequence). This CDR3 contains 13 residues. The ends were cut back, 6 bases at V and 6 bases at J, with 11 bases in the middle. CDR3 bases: TGTGCCAGTAGCCTTCTAGTTTCCGGGGAGCTGTTTTTT. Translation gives CASSLLVSGELFF.

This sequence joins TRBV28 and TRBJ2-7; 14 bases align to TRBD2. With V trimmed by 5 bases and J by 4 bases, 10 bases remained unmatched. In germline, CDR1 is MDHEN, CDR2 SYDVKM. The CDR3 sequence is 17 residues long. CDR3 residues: CASSGPGTSGSTYEQYF. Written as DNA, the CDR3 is TGTGCCAGCAGTGGTCCCGGGACTAGCGGGAGCACATACGAGCAGTACTTC.